The 4 T cell receptor beta chains given below trace back to one sample, sequenced in a study of T cell responses to AZD1222 COVID-19 vaccine. Method: immunoSEQ multiplex PCR; TCRdb's copy keeps in-frame clones and lacks some. This table has some 100,000 clones, about 89% appearing once. Sequencing was performed on peripheral blood, taken on day 0 of AZD1222 vaccination. These receptors came from an adult in good health.

The chain is built from TRBV7-2 and TRBJ1-5; tentatively, D is TRBD1 (5 bases). The CDR3 totals 16 residues. The ends were cut back, 3 bases at V and 4 bases at J, with 16 bases in the middle. Germline CDR1 reads SGHTA; CDR2 reads FQGNSA. The CDR3 loop reads CASSFGAGVTNQPQHF. The CDR3 DNA reads TGTGCCAGCAGCTTTGGGGCAGGCGTTACGAATCAGCCCCAGCATTTT.

The chain links TRBV7-8 to TRBJ1-5, with 12 bases lining up with TRBD1. This CDR3 is 19 amino acids long. CDR1 and CDR2 from the germline V gene are SGHVS and FQNEAQ. V gave up 2 bases and J gave up 2 bases; unmatched junction bases: 10. The CDR3 DNA is TGTGCCAGCAGCTTATTTGGGACAGGGGGCATACAGGGCAATCAGCCCCAGCATTTT. It specifies CASSLFGTGGIQGNQPQHF.

This rearrangement joins TRBV6-5 to TRBJ1-4, with 7 bases that match TRBD1. The J segment lost 3 bases and the V segment lost 6 bases, leaving 7 bases of the junction unmatched. CDR3 length equals 15 residues. Germline lookup yields CDR1 MNHEY and CDR2 SVGAGI. Here the CDR3 DNA reads TGTGCCAGCAGACGACAGGGAGGATCTAATGAAAAACTGTTTTTT. As protein: CASRRQGGSNEKLFF.

Only one count was recorded for this clone. V usage is TRBV5-1 and J usage is TRBJ1-2; maybe TRBD1 (5 bases). V lost 2 bases and J 4 bases, leaving 15 bases between the germline ends. The germline CDR1 and CDR2 sequences are SGHRS and YFSETQ. The CDR3 length is 15 residues. In DNA form, the CDR3 reads TGCGCCAGCAGCTTATTAGGGGTGGTCTCCTATGGCTACACCTTC. This gives the protein CASSLLGVVSYGYTF. Full variable domain (rest looked up from reference TRBV5-1 and TRBJ1-2): KAGVTQTPRYLIKTRGQQVTLSCSPISGHRSVSWYQQTPGQGLQFLFEYFSETQRNKGNFPGRFSGRQFSNSRSEMNVSTLELGDSALYLCASSLLGVVSYGYTFGSGTRLTVV.